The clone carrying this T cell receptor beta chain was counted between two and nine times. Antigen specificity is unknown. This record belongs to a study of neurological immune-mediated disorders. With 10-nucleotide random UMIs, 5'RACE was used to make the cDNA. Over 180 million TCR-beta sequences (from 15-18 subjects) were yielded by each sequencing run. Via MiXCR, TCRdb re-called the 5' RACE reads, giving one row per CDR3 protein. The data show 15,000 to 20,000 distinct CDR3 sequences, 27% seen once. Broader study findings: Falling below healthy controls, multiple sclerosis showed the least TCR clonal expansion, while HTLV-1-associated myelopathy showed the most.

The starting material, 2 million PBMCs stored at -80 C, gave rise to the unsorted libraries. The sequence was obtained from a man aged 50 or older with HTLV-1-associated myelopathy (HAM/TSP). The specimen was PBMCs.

The CDR3 coding sequence is TGTGCCAGCAGGGTGAACACTGAAGCTTTCTTT. Its translation: CASRVNTEAFF. The V and J genes are TRBV28 and TRBJ1-1; D is uncertain. Trimming cost V 6 bases and J 0 bases, with 2 bases left between them. The CDR3 is 11 residues long. Germline CDR1 reads MDHEN; CDR2 reads SYDVKM.